This TCR beta chain was observed in a study of beta chain features in type 1 diabetes. Findings and caveats of the study: Sampled from patients, naive, central memory and Treg TCRB repertoires appeared more similar than those sampled from healthy donors. Among type 1 diabetes patients, VDJ junctions had fewer insertions and more deletions. Whether TCRB rearrangement is influenced by HLA type was left unresolved in this analysis.

Expressed TCRB transcripts were sequenced because the entire RNA isolate underwent reverse transcription. Data came from immunoSEQ multiplex PCR; TCRdb stores just in-frame clones and leaves some out. Of fewer than 900,000 clones listed, 15% to 20% are singletons. With regard to this clone: Its antigen is as yet unknown.

Germline-derived CDR1 and CDR2 are MDHEN and SYDVKM. The V and J ends lost 5 bases and 1 base, in that order; junction bases with no gene match: 4. The CDR3 contains 14 residues. The TCR originated in a young woman in good health. Sequenced material: naive CD4+ T cells from blood. The chain combines TRBV28 with TRBJ2-7, with 8 positions matching TRBD2. The chain's CDR3 is CASSRSGGSYEQYF. The CDR3 DNA is TGTGCCAGCAGTCGCTCGGGGGGGTCCTACGAGCAGTACTTC.